A selection of T cell receptor beta chains follows, all from one sample in a study of spatial heterogeneity in lung cancer. TCRdb passed the 5' RACE reads through MiXCR, listing each CDR3 protein once. The data show 6,200 or so distinct CDR3 sequences, around a sixth seen once. Sequenced material: normal lung tissue next to the tumor, taken at surgery. The receptors were gathered from a male donor with early-stage non-small cell lung cancer. The CDR3 runs from the conserved cysteine through the conserved F or W. The D gene is left open where the match is weak. The listing skips clone size in some rows; elsewhere it reads once, few, many or a size class.

D,V,J,size,CDR3,DNA
-,TRBV29-1,TRBJ1-2,medium-sized,CSAWGTGYTF,TGCAGCGCTTGGGGCACTGGCTACACCTTC
TRBD2,TRBV7-3,TRBJ2-1,few,CASSPVAGGENEQFF,TGTGCCAGCAGCCCCGTAGCGGGAGGAGAGAATGAGCAGTTCTTC
-,TRBV9,TRBJ2-7,medium-sized,CASSGTQTRSEQYF,TGTGCCAGCAGTGGGACCCAAACTAGGTCCGAGCAGTACTTC
-,TRBV5-4,TRBJ2-4,-,CASSPGSGRGKNIQYF,TGTGCCAGCAGCCCAGGGTCAGGGAGGGGGAAAAACATTCAGTACTTC
-,TRBV5-1,TRBJ2-7,medium-sized,CASSLAGQGMGEQYF,TGCGCCAGCAGCTTGGCCGGGCAGGGGATGGGCGAGCAGTACTTC
-,TRBV20-1,TRBJ1-1,medium-sized,CSARYRYRDSEAFF,TGCAGTGCTAGGTATAGATACAGGGACTCTGAAGCTTTCTTT
TRBD1,TRBV7-2,TRBJ1-2,few,CASSVGQGRYTF,TGTGCCAGCAGCGTCGGACAGGGACGCTACACCTTC
-,TRBV23-1,TRBJ2-3,few,CASSPPGADVDTQYF,TGCGCCAGCAGTCCCCCTGGTGCCGACGTGGATACGCAGTATTTT
TRBD1,TRBV20-1,TRBJ1-2,-,CSAGTGPYGYTF,TGCAGTGCTGGGACAGGGCCCTATGGCTACACCTTC
-,TRBV5-1,TRBJ2-5,few,CASSLLQIGETQYF,TGCGCCAGCAGCTTGTTGCAGATCGGAGAGACCCAGTACTTC
TRBD2,TRBV7-9,TRBJ2-1,medium-sized,CASQMREGPNEQFF,TGTGCCAGCCAAATGCGGGAGGGACCCAATGAGCAGTTCTTC
TRBD1,TRBV6-2/TRBV6-3,TRBJ2-7,medium-sized,CASSPDRGISYEQYF,TGTGCCAGCAGTCCGGACAGGGGAATCTCCTACGAGCAGTACTTC
-,TRBV9,TRBJ1-2,few,CASSVEGASYGYTF,TGTGCCAGCAGCGTAGAGGGAGCCAGCTATGGCTACACCTTC
-,TRBV18,TRBJ2-7,-,CASSPPSQGRGEQYF,TGTGCCAGCTCACCACCGAGCCAAGGGAGAGGCGAGCAGTACTTC
-,TRBV11-1,TRBJ2-6,-,CASSLMEPGANVLTF,TGTGCCAGCAGCTTAATGGAGCCTGGGGCCAACGTCCTGACTTTC
-,TRBV7-2,TRBJ2-5,-,CASSLSTVETQYF,TGTGCCAGCAGCCTCTCGACCGTGGAGACCCAGTACTTC
TRBD1,TRBV28,TRBJ1-2,few,CALGGQNAPDGGYTF,TGTGCTCTGGGGGGACAGAACGCTCCAGATGGTGGCTACACCTTC
-,TRBV20-1,TRBJ2-7,few,CSARTRATYEQYF,TGCAGTGCTAGAACTCGGGCAACCTACGAGCAGTACTTC
-,TRBV5-6,TRBJ2-5,-,CASSLALAPRDQYF,TGTGCCAGCAGCTTGGCCTTAGCGCCTCGGGACCAGTACTTC
-,TRBV6-1,TRBJ2-1,few,CASSEAQTSQYEQFF,TGTGCCAGCAGTGAAGCGCAAACTAGCCAGTACGAGCAGTTCTTC
-,TRBV24-1,TRBJ1-4,medium-sized,CATSDPDGSGEKLFF,TGTGCCACCAGTGATCCCGACGGAAGTGGTGAAAAACTGTTTTTT
-,TRBV3-1,TRBJ2-3,medium-sized,CASSQVDTDTQYF,TGTGCCAGCAGCCAAGTAGACACAGATACGCAGTATTTT
-,TRBV19,TRBJ2-1,-,CASNQGGGEQFF,TGTGCCAGTAACCAGGGCGGAGGTGAGCAGTTCTTC
TRBD1,TRBV5-1,TRBJ2-1,-,CASSLIIRTGVAYNEQFF,TGCGCCAGCAGCTTGATCATTCGGACAGGGGTGGCCTACAATGAGCAGTTCTTC
-,TRBV7-7,TRBJ2-2,-,CASRAAGGTGELFF,TGTGCCAGCAGAGCCGCCGGGGGCACCGGGGAGCTGTTTTTT
TRBD2,TRBV19,TRBJ2-1,medium-sized,CASRGLAGVNEQFF,TGTGCCAGTAGGGGGCTAGCGGGAGTCAATGAGCAGTTCTTC
TRBD1,TRBV15,TRBJ2-2,few,CATSRRTGGGTGELFF,TGTGCCACCAGCAGAAGGACAGGGGGCGGCACCGGGGAGCTGTTTTTT
TRBD1,TRBV4-1,TRBJ1-6,medium-sized,CASSNRDRGSPLHF,TGCGCCAGCAGCAACCGGGACAGGGGTTCACCCCTCCACTTT
TRBD1,TRBV2,TRBJ1-1,few,CASLTRGGEAFF,TGTGCCAGCCTGACCAGGGGGGGTGAAGCTTTCTTT
-,TRBV28,TRBJ1-1,-,CASVGSLNTEAFF,TGTGCCAGCGTAGGGAGTCTGAACACTGAAGCTTTCTTT
TRBD2,TRBV6-2/TRBV6-3,TRBJ2-7,medium-sized,CASSYSTSGSYEQYF,TGTGCCAGCAGTTACTCGACTAGCGGGAGCTACGAGCAGTACTTC
TRBD2,TRBV9,TRBJ2-1,medium-sized,CASSPRTRTSYNEQFF,TGTGCCAGCAGCCCCCGGACTAGGACTTCCTACAATGAGCAGTTCTTC
-,TRBV7-9,TRBJ2-5,few,CASSPGASRQTQYF,TGTGCCAGCAGCCCTGGGGCTAGCAGGCAGACCCAGTACTTC
-,TRBV2,TRBJ1-1,medium-sized,CASSEWGTTEAFF,TGTGCCAGCAGTGAATGGGGGACCACTGAAGCTTTCTTT
-,TRBV7-8,TRBJ2-7,-,CASSPRRLSYEQYF,TGTGCCAGCAGCCCGCGACGGCTCTCCTACGAGCAGTACTTC
-,TRBV7-9,TRBJ2-6,medium-sized,CASSPSFARGSGANVLTF,TGTGCCAGCAGCCCCTCGTTCGCACGGGGCTCTGGGGCCAACGTCCTGACTTTC
TRBD2,TRBV29-1,TRBJ2-3,-,CSSVGWREDYTDTQYF,TGCAGCTCTGTTGGTTGGCGGGAGGATTACACAGATACGCAGTATTTT